The entry below describes one TCR beta chain. What antigen it recognizes has not been identified. No per-base quality is available; no much larger clone lies one base away. Libraries were built with the immunoSEQ multiplex PCR assay. A mixture of 60 forward primers for TCR Vbeta segments and 13 reverse primers for TCR Jbeta segments was used in the multiplex PCR. Amplification of the CDR3 region of rearranged TCR beta genes was performed with a multiplex PCR assay on genomic DNA. On the Illumina HiSeq System, the amplified TCR beta libraries were sequenced as 87-base-pair reads. Per the original workflow: A later analysis tallied roughly 80 million unique TCR beta chains across the 666 repertoires, and about 10 million of those chains were shared by two or more donors. Raw reads were error-corrected and collapsed into unique sequences with a nearest-neighbor algorithm that merged closely related sequences to remove PCR and sequencing errors. V, D and J gene segments were assigned by aligning CDR3 sequences to IMGT reference sequences. For a sequence to be retained, at least a six-nucleotide match to both a V gene segment and a J gene segment was required. A rearrangement was called productive if the CDR3 had no stop codons and remained in frame with V and J, and every other rearrangement was called non-productive. Following IMGT convention, CDR3 was defined as the stretch from the second conserved V-encoded cysteine to the conserved J-encoded phenylalanine. The earlier analysis of fewer than 700 of the donors excluded sequences that lacked an unambiguous match to a single V gene segment. An earlier analysis of approximately 590 of the donors classified V segments as functional when productive rearrangements were above 56.7% and as segregating when the standard deviation between donors was above 5%. A statistical classification framework was built to diagnose cytomegalovirus status from the catalog of TCR beta chain sequences. In a later analysis, V and J genes were assigned by comparing TCR nucleotide sequences against IMGT/GENE-DB human TR gene sequences. In a later analysis, CDR3 sequences and most-parsimonious VDJ recombination scenarios were assigned using the TCRdist pipeline. In a later analysis, every TCR beta chain was defined by the combination of its CDR3 amino acid sequence and its V-gene family, and reads without a unique V-gene family were dropped. A later analysis removed roughly 590 highly shared, low-generation-probability nucleotide sequences to deal with suspected cross-contamination and a sequencing artifact. In a later analysis, a clonal expansion index for each public chain was calculated from normalized within-repertoire ranks of inferred template counts. Generation probabilities in a later analysis came from a VDJ recombination model fitted to out-of-frame rearrangements, and those results were checked against IGoR. In a later analysis, hypergeometric tests were used to score TCR-TCR, TCR-HLA and TCR-CMV co-occurrence, with a repertoire-size bias correction applied to TCR pairs. A later analysis estimated false discovery rates by permuting HLA or CMV assignments 20 times. In a later analysis, co-occurring TCRs were grouped with DBSCAN, and TCRdist sequence similarity was added when clustering was performed within HLA-allele-positive subsets. Repertoires with fewer than 30,000 or more than 120,000 public chains, plus five repertoires with anomalous nucleotide sharing, were excluded from co-occurrence clustering. The immuneACCESS repertoire file appears here via TCRdb, limited to in-frame rearrangements. These files lack a portion of the clones; in checked studies, under half of the deficit traces to unresolved V genes, and the cause of the others is not known. V and J calls and clone size are given by that table; D and trimming were obtained from the DNA. The table for this sample lists some 96,000 clones; roughly 80% of them were counted only once. The top ten clonotypes cover roughly 7.7% of the sample.

The cohort comprised 670 or so healthy bone marrow donors. At the time of sampling, every cohort member was nominally healthy, though immune exposures that went unrecorded were likely present. The donor was CMV seropositive and belonged to the group of 250 to 350 seropositive cohort members. Each donor provided a peripheral blood sample, and peripheral blood mononuclear cells were used for TCR beta sequencing. Genomic DNA extraction from the blood cell samples was performed with the Qiagen DNeasy Blood Extraction Kit. Reading the germline V gene gives CDR1 SGHRS and CDR2 YFSETQ. Taken from cysteine to phenylalanine, the CDR3 has 13 residues. The DNA shown is the 39-base CDR3, in frame from base 1. At the junction V is shortened by 7 bases and J by 4 bases, with 14 bases in between. The sample belongs to a study of cytomegalovirus exposure and HLA in healthy donors (dated by TCRdb to between 2016 and 2019). Notes on the research overall: According to an earlier analysis of a few hundred of the donors, some 180 million T cells yielded roughly 100 million unique TCR beta sequences and approximately 280 Gb of sequence data. All discovery cohort repertoires had been generated on a single sequencing platform. To decide whether each TCR beta V gene segment behaved as functional or pseudogenic, an earlier analysis of several hundred of the donors relied on high-throughput TCR beta sequencing. Of the 300 to 500 genotyped donors, 80% to 90% were placed in the genetic ancestry cluster associated with self-reported Caucasian donors. The study used immunosequencing to profile the T cell repertoires of 600 to 850 subjects and linked those repertoires to cytomegalovirus serostatus. The study aimed to test whether signatures of past pathogen exposure could be identified by cataloging public T cell receptors. HLA typing included class I and class II loci at four-digit resolution. A later analysis re-analyzed previously published TCR beta repertoires from 600 to 850 donors and added high-resolution HLA genotyping to study TCR occurrence patterns. High-throughput TCR immunosequencing, statistical association of individual TCRs with disease status, and machine learning were combined to predict cytomegalovirus infection status. An early release that covered several hundred HLA-typed donors contained approximately 300 gigabases of sequencing data and tens of millions of unique TCR sequences. Along with the roughly 700-subject first cohort, a separate validation cohort of over a hundred different subjects was used. Roughly five DR-DQ haplotypes were handled as single units for association and clustering, since linkage in the cohort was strong. The later analysis used no new phenotypic data to find candidate immune exposures, relying instead on TCR beta sequences and their occurrence across donors. A later genetic analysis used genome-wide SNP genotypes for about 65% of the roughly 700 donors, treating that subset as a discovery cohort. Typing coverage differed by locus: A, B, C, DRB1 and DQB1 were typed in about 629-630 donors, DQA1 in roughly 500, DPA1 in 606, and DPB1 in 450 to 480. Donor age, sex, ethnicity and CMV serostatus were compiled together with the repertoire data. Across 398 genotyped donors of the cohort, an average of approximately 240,000 unique TCR beta nucleotide sequences per donor were sequenced, and roughly 20% of those sequences were non-productive.

The full study reports these points: The only immune exposure information available for the cohort was CMV serostatus. The study gave a list of 150 to 200 TCR beta chains associated with cytomegalovirus. Correlated functional status among segregating V segments might reflect linkage disequilibrium, but an unknown experimental factor could not be ruled out. Across donors, most TCR sequences were observed very rarely, whereas some public TCRs were present in many individuals. A further reported finding was that TCR beta sequences accurately predicted the HLA-A and HLA-B alleles for most subjects in the first cohort. The authors suggested that the approach could potentially be extended to other disease states and immunological phenotypes. Because HLA typing was unavailable for some donors at each locus, only the typed subset was used in association tests. Broadly in line with IMGT annotations, most TCR beta V segments showed up in productive rearrangements about 87% or about 30% of the time in an earlier analysis of a few hundred of the donors. Some IMGT-functional V segments, including TRBV6-2 and TRBV6-3, could not be distinguished by the 87-base-pair reads and were therefore excluded. In a later analysis, HLA-associated TCR beta chains were found to be more clonally expanded and to have lower generation probabilities than equally common non-associated chains. The sequencing pipeline was judged likely to have produced a cluster of highly shared sequence variants as a technical artifact. Most CMV-associated TCR beta chains appeared to be HLA-restricted in a later analysis, and the HLA associations seemed to be driven largely by CMV exposure. Specific HLA alleles were associated with roughly 17,000 TCR beta sequences at a false discovery rate of 0.05 in a later analysis. This cohort had only TCR beta chains sequenced, and the lack of alpha or paired-chain data limited which features could be detected. A later genetic analysis reported fewer N-insertions in productive TCRs among donors in an Asian-associated ancestry cluster than the roughly 700-donor mean. Sequencing depth was assumed to be roughly uniform across donors in the presence/absence analyses, though that assumption may not hold. Several of the top co-occurrence clusters appeared to be linked to parvovirus B19, influenza, CMV and Epstein-Barr virus, according to a later analysis. Three of the identified cytomegalovirus-associated TCR beta chains were confirmed in vitro to be specific for cytomegalovirus antigens. Because counts were too low, roughly 16 rarely observed V segments, including chromosome 9 orphons, were excluded from the earlier analysis of some 590 of the donors. When HLA alleles, especially DR and DQ, strongly co-occurred, attributing TCR associations to individual alleles was difficult. The classifier was reported to diagnose cytomegalovirus status with high specificity and sensitivity in both the original cohort and the validation cohort. According to a later analysis, TCR association rates differed among HLA loci, with DRB1 alleles showing the most associated TCRs and HLA-C alleles showing the fewest. In a later genetic analysis, a missense DCLRE1C variant was associated with V-gene and J-gene trimming of TCR beta chains, and the association was replicated in an independent cohort.

The sequenced sample was PBMCs. This receptor was taken from a man aged 35 to 55 in good health and CMV-seropositive. The V and J segments used are TRBV5-1 and TRBJ1-1, with TRBD1 as a weak D call on 5 bases. The nucleotides are TGCGCCAGCGCCGGAACGGGGGGCACTGAAGCTTTCTTT. Translated, it reads CASAGTGGTEAFF.